A single sample gave rise to the 29 T cell receptor beta chains below, sequenced in a study of cytomegalovirus exposure and HLA in healthy donors. Assay: immunoSEQ multiplex PCR; the TCRdb copy retains only in-frame clones and omits some. Of 100,000 to 150,000 clones in the sample, around 88% are singletons; the top ten hold 4.5% to 6%. Sequencing was carried out using PBMCs. The receptors shown here come from a man aged 18 to 29 in good health and CMV-seronegative.

The chain couples TRBV6-4 to TRBJ1-5, with 7 bases aligning to TRBD1. V lost 5 bases, J lost 2 bases, and 3 bases stayed unmatched. Germline V gives CDR1 MRHNA, CDR2 SNTAGT. The CDR3 has 14 amino acids. Here the CDR3 reads CASSKGGGNQPQHF. The CDR3 DNA is TGTGCCAGCAGTAAAGGGGGCGGCAATCAGCCCCAGCATTTT.

This chain links TRBV4-2 with TRBJ2-1, with 8 bases matching TRBD2. CDR3 length equals 17 residues. V was clipped by 3 bases and J by 3 bases; unmatched bases: 10. Germline CDR1 is LGHNA and CDR2 is YNFKEQ. CDR3 nucleotide sequence: TGTGCCAGCAGCCATCAGGGGCAGCGGGAGTTCTACAATGAGCAGTTCTTC. Translation gives CASSHQGQREFYNEQFF.

The V gene is TRBV10-2, the J gene TRBJ1-5; 7 bases agree with TRBD1. This CDR3 contains 15 residues. The germline V gene encodes CDR1 WSHSY and CDR2 SAAADI. Trimming at V came to 6 bases and at J to 5 bases, leaving 10 bases not matched to a gene. As DNA, the CDR3 is TGCGCCAGCAGACCGACAGGGAAGGGCGATCAGCCCCAGCATTTT. As protein: CASRPTGKGDQPQHF.

The J gene is TRBJ1-5, the V gene TRBV30, with D maybe TRBD1 (5 bases). This CDR3 region has 14 residues. Deletions cut 2 bases from V and 0 bases from J, with 8 bases between. The V gene's germline CDR1 is GTSNPN and CDR2 SVGIG (reference sequence). CDR3 DNA sequence: TGTGCCTGGAGTTCGGGGGTTAGCAATCAGCCCCAGCATTTT. Translating it yields CAWSSGVSNQPQHF.

The rearrangement uses TRBV7-9 and TRBJ1-3; D is unclear. Germline CDR1 reads SEHNR; CDR2 reads FQNEAQ (reference sequence). CDR3 size: 15 residues. V lost 5 bases to trimming and J lost 4 bases, with 15 bases between them. As DNA, the CDR3 is TGTGCCAGCAGCCTAGATATGGGCAGCGGAAACACCATATATTTT. This translates into CASSLDMGSGNTIYF.

The chain joins TRBV11-2 to TRBJ1-2, with 9 nucleotides matching TRBD1. The trim removed 5 bases at V and 3 bases at J, leaving 13 bases unmatched. The CDR3 totals 17 residues. Germline-derived CDR1 and CDR2 are SGHAT and FQNNGV. This CDR3 reads CASSPGFGTGRYYGYTF. The CDR3 DNA follows: TGTGCCAGCAGCCCGGGATTTGGGACAGGGAGGTACTATGGCTACACCTTC.

The chain's CDR3 is CASSRTAGRETQYF. Written as DNA, the CDR3 is TGTGCCAGCAGTAGGACAGCTGGCAGGGAGACCCAGTACTTC. The chain couples TRBV6-5 to TRBJ2-5, with a possible D match to TRBD1 (6 bases). The CDR3 spans 14 residues. Germline V gene data show CDR1 as MNHEY and CDR2 as SVGAGI. Trimming stripped 5 bases from V and 5 bases from J, with 15 bases between.

V usage is TRBV7-2 and J usage is TRBJ2-7; possibly TRBD1 for D (6 bases). There are 13 residues in the CDR3. CDR1 and CDR2 from the germline V gene are SGHTA and FQGNSA. The V gene lost 0 bases and the J gene lost 7 bases, with 10 bases spanning the gap. The CDR3 loop reads CASSLARGEEQYF. Here the CDR3 DNA reads TGTGCCAGCAGCTTAGCCAGGGGCGAAGAGCAGTACTTC.

The V and J genes are TRBV5-1 and TRBJ1-4; D uncertain. V lost 5 bases and J lost 4, with 12 bases in between. CDR1 and CDR2 from the germline V gene are SGHRS and YFSETQ. This CDR3 comprises 14 residues. The CDR3 DNA follows: TGCGCCAGCAGTTTTAAAGCCCTTAATGAAAAACTGTTTTTT. This gives the protein CASSFKALNEKLFF. Combining the CDR3 with reference TRBV5-1 and TRBJ1-4 gives the whole variable domain KAGVTQTPRYLIKTRGQQVTLSCSPISGHRSVSWYQQTPGQGLQFLFEYFSETQRNKGNFPGRFSGRQFSNSRSEMNVSTLELGDSALYLCASSFKALNEKLFFGSGTQLSVL.

The V and J genes are TRBV5-1 and TRBJ1-5; 8 bases align to TRBD1. This CDR3 is 15 amino acids long. Germline CDR1 and CDR2: SGHRS and YFSETQ. Trimming cost V 1 base and J 3 bases; bases outside gene matches: 3. The CDR3 sequence is CASSLSGGHNQPQHF. In DNA form, the CDR3 reads TGCGCCAGCAGCTTGTCAGGGGGCCACAATCAGCCCCAGCATTTT. Supplemented by reference TRBV5-1 and TRBJ1-5, the full variable domain reads KAGVTQTPRYLIKTRGQQVTLSCSPISGHRSVSWYQQTPGQGLQFLFEYFSETQRNKGNFPGRFSGRQFSNSRSEMNVSTLELGDSALYLCASSLSGGHNQPQHFGDGTRLSIL.

The V gene is TRBV7-9, the J gene TRBJ1-1, with D uncertain. V was trimmed by 5 bases and J by 1 base, leaving 11 bases between them. The CDR3 is made up of 14 amino acids. Germline CDR1 reads SEHNR; CDR2 reads FQNEAQ (reference sequence). CDR3 bases: TGTGCCAGCAGCCCCCTACAGACGAACACTGAAGCTTTCTTT. Protein sequence: CASSPLQTNTEAFF.

Points on this clone: Additional DNA sequences in this sample encode the identical CDR3. The V gene is TRBV9, the J gene TRBJ1-5; maybe TRBD1 (5 bases). Trimming cost V 5 bases and J 7 bases, with 19 bases left between them. CDR1 and CDR2 (germline): SGDLS, YYNGEE. The CDR3 is made up of 15 amino acids. The CDR3 reads CASSMGLGGFQPQHF. The CDR3 region has the DNA TGTGCCAGCAGTATGGGGCTGGGGGGTTTCCAGCCCCAGCATTTT.

J is TRBJ2-3 and V is TRBV2; 8 nucleotides match TRBD2. CDR1 is SNHLY, CDR2 FYNNEI, per germline. V shed 7 bases, J shed 3 bases, and the junction held 6 bases outside the gene matches. The CDR3 length is 14 residues. This CDR3 reads CASKSGGATDTQYF. The DNA for the CDR3 is TGTGCCAGCAAGTCCGGGGGGGCGACAGATACGCAGTATTTT.

In its sample, this clone was seen once. V and J are TRBV29-1 and TRBJ2-5, with D possibly TRBD2 on 6 matching bases. This CDR3 contains 16 residues. Trimming shortened V by 6 bases and J by 1 base, and 21 bases separated the two germline ends. Germline V gene lookup returns CDR1 SQVTM and CDR2 ANQGSEA. DNA of the CDR3: TGCAGCGTCTCAGGGCCCTTAGCGGATTCCCAAGAGACCCAGTACTTC. Translation gives CSVSGPLADSQETQYF.

This chain joins TRBV19 and TRBJ1-4; 8 bases match TRBD1. V lost 5 bases, J lost 8 bases, and 7 bases stayed unmatched. The CDR3 consists of 14 residues. Per germline, CDR1 LNHDA and CDR2 SQIVND (reference sequence). The CDR3 nucleotides read TGTGCCAGTAGTCCAGGGACAGGAGGGGAAAAACTGTTTTTT. Its protein is CASSPGTGGEKLFF. Full variable domain (outside the CDR3, taken from reference TRBV19 and TRBJ1-4): DGGITQSPKYLFRKEGQNVTLSCEQNLNHDAMYWYRQDPGQGLRLIYYSQIVNDFQKGDIAEGYSVSREKKESFPLTVTSAQKNPTAFYLCASSPGTGGEKLFFGSGTQLSVL.

This chain uses TRBV27 with TRBJ2-7; 8 bases match TRBD1. Germline V CDR1 and CDR2: MNHEY, SMNVEV (reference sequence). The CDR3 totals 15 residues. Trimming took 0 bases from V and 7 from J; bases not matched to a gene: 8. CDR3 nucleotide sequence: TGTGCCAGCAGTTTATCGATCCAGGGGGCGCGGGAGCAGTACTTC. Translating gives CASSLSIQGAREQYF.

This chain joins TRBV27 and TRBJ1-3; D is perhaps TRBD1 (5 bases). CDR3 size: 15 residues. CDR1 and CDR2 from the germline V gene are MNHEY and SMNVEV (reference sequence). The V end lost 8 bases, the J end lost 2 bases, and 16 bases lay between the germline ends. The chain's CDR3 is CASYSTGVAGNTIYF. The CDR3 nucleotides read TGTGCCAGCTACTCCACGGGGGTGGCTGGAAACACCATATATTTT.

CDR3 bases: TGTGCCAGCAGCTTAGCGGTGACAAGCCAAAATGAAAAACTGTTTTTT. It specifies CASSLAVTSQNEKLFF. The chain links TRBV11-1 to TRBJ1-4, with D uncertain. This CDR3 is 16 amino acids long. Per germline, CDR1 SGHAT and CDR2 FQDESV (reference sequence). V lost 0 bases, J lost 5 bases, and 13 bases lay in between.

The DNA for the CDR3 is TGCGCCAGCAGCTTGGAGAGCGGGGGCACAGATACGCAGTATTTT. It yields the protein CASSLESGGTDTQYF. J is TRBJ2-3 and V is TRBV5-1; 7 bases map to TRBD2. The germline V gene has CDR1 SGHRS and CDR2 YFSETQ. Losses at the gene ends were 0 bases for V and 1 base for J; bases not matched to a gene: 2. This CDR3 has 15 amino acids.

This sequence joins TRBV5-5 and TRBJ2-1, with 7 bases lining up with TRBD2. The CDR3 length is 14 residues. Germline-derived CDR1 and CDR2 are SGHKS and YYEKEE (reference sequence). J gave up 9 bases and V 4 bases, and 10 bases lay outside the gene matches. CDR3 nucleotide sequence: TGTGCCAGCAGCCTCGTCAGCGGGGTGGGTGAGCAGTTCTTC. Amino acids: CASSLVSGVGEQFF.

This chain links TRBV5-1 with TRBJ2-1; a possible D gene is TRBD2 (5 bases). CDR1 SGHRS and CDR2 YFSETQ come from the germline V gene. Trimming pared 1 base from V and 0 bases from J, leaving 17 bases between. CDR3 length: 18 amino acids. CDR3 DNA: TGCGCCAGCAGCTTGAATGGGGTCGGAGGAAGCTCCTACAATGAGCAGTTCTTC. Amino acids: CASSLNGVGGSSYNEQFF.

This chain links TRBV18 with TRBJ1-2; 9 bases line up with TRBD1. The junction had 3 bases not matched to a gene; V was cut back by 5 bases and J by 5 bases. The CDR3 has 13 residues. Germline V gene data show CDR1 as KGHSH and CDR2 as LQKENI. This CDR3 reads CASSTGQGYGYTF. CDR3 nucleotides: TGTGCCAGCTCAACGGGACAGGGATATGGCTACACCTTC.

The chain employs TRBV7-2 and TRBJ2-6; TRBD1 matches 8 bases. Germline V lookup: CDR1 SGHTA, CDR2 FQGNSA. CDR3 length: 18 amino acids. The ends lost 5 bases at V and 0 bases at J; junction bases unmatched: 9. The CDR3 spells CASSRQGAPSSGANVLTF. DNA of the CDR3: TGTGCCAGCAGCCGTCAGGGGGCGCCCAGCTCTGGGGCCAACGTCCTGACTTTC.

CDR3 residues: CASSSSAGGPGTQYF. For the CDR3, the DNA is TGTGCCAGCAGTTCCTCAGCGGGAGGGCCGGGGACCCAGTACTTC. This chain connects TRBV11-2 to TRBJ2-5; 10 bases line up with TRBD2. V trimming: 6 bases; J trimming: 7 bases; junction bases outside the gene matches: 11. Germline CDR1 is SGHAT and CDR2 is FQNNGV. The CDR3 covers 15 residues.

The chain couples TRBV28 to TRBJ2-1; perhaps TRBD2 as D (6 bases). Trimming left V 2 bases short and J 4 bases short, with 15 bases between. CDR3 length: 16 amino acids. Germline CDR1 and CDR2: MDHEN and SYDVKM. As DNA, the CDR3 is TGTGCCAGCAGTTTAAGGTCGGCGGGGTTTTACAATGAGCAGTTCTTC. Translating gives CASSLRSAGFYNEQFF.

V is TRBV5-1 and J is TRBJ2-3; 9 bases are shared with TRBD2. Trimming cost V 0 bases and J 5 bases; bases outside gene matches: 10. CDR3 length: 17 residues. CDR1 is SGHRS, CDR2 YFSETQ, per germline. The CDR3 loop reads CASSLVGSGGGGDTQYF. Written as DNA, the CDR3 is TGCGCCAGCAGCTTGGTCGGTAGCGGGGGAGGTGGAGATACGCAGTATTTT.

The CDR3 here is CASTDSGGGTEAFF. In nucleotides, the CDR3 is TGCGCCAGCACCGACAGCGGGGGAGGGACTGAAGCTTTCTTT. V and J are TRBV5-1 and TRBJ1-1; tentative D call: TRBD1 (5 bases). CDR1 and CDR2 (germline): SGHRS, YFSETQ. The CDR3 contains 14 residues. V was shortened by 6 bases and J by 5 bases, with 17 bases between the two germline ends.

The chain carries TRBV6-6 and TRBJ1-3, with D perhaps TRBD1 (6 bases). The CDR3 contains 14 residues. Germline V gives CDR1 MNHNY, CDR2 SVGAGI (reference sequence). The ends were cut back, 4 bases at V and 5 bases at J, with 12 bases in the middle. CDR3 region: CASSFRQARNTIYF. CDR3 coding DNA: TGTGCCAGCAGTTTTCGACAGGCTCGAAACACCATATATTTT.

This chain connects TRBV27 to TRBJ2-1, with D unresolved. The CDR3 is 15 residues long. V lost 0 bases and J 6 bases, leaving 12 bases between the germline ends. Looked up from germline, CDR1 is MNHEY and CDR2 is SMNVEV (reference sequence). CDR3 nucleotide sequence: TGTGCCAGCAGTTTATCTTCACCCGCCGGCAATGAGCAGTTCTTC. Protein product: CASSLSSPAGNEQFF.